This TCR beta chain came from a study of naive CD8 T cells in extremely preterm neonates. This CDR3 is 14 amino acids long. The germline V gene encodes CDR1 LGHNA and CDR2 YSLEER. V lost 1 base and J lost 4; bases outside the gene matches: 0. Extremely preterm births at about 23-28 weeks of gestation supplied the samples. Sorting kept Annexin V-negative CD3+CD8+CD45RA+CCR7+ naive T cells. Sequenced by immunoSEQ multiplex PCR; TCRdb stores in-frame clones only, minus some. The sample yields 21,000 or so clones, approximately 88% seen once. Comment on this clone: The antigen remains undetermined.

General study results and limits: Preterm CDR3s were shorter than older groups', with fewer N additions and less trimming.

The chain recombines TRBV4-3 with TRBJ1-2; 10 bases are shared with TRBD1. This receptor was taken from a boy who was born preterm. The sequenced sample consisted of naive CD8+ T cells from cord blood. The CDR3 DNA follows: TGCGCCAGCAGCCAAGGGACAGGGGGCTATGGCTACACCTTC. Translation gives CASSQGTGGYGYTF.